These 21 T cell receptor beta chains originate from one sample sequenced in a study of blood T cell repertoires in COVID-19. Profiled with immunoSEQ multiplex PCR; TCRdb holds only in-frame clones, not every one. The table lists about 180,000 clones, 70% to 90% of them singletons. Sequenced input: peripheral blood. These TCRs come from a woman younger than 45 with active or convalescent COVID-19.

The chain links TRBV11-2 to TRBJ1-3; 7 bases map to TRBD1. The CDR3 length is 19 residues. The J segment lost 3 bases and the V segment lost 3 bases, leaving 17 bases of the junction unmatched. The germline gives CDR1 SGHAT, CDR2 FQNNGV. CDR3 sequence reads: CASSLGYRGGGLHGNTIYF. The CDR3 bases are TGTGCCAGCAGCTTGGGTTACAGGGGAGGAGGGCTACATGGAAACACCATATATTTT.

The V and J genes are TRBV7-9 and TRBJ1-5; TRBD1 matches 7 bases. The V segment lost 4 bases and the J segment 7 bases; nucleotides outside the gene matches: 7. The CDR3 contains 14 residues. The germline gives CDR1 SEHNR, CDR2 FQNEAQ (reference sequence). CDR3 DNA: TGTGCCAGCAGCTCGTCGACAGGGATCCAGCCCCAGCATTTT. This translates into CASSSSTGIQPQHF.

The chain has TRBV11-3 and TRBJ2-2, with 8 bases fitting TRBD1. Losses at the gene ends were 0 bases for V and 7 bases for J; bases not matched to a gene: 4. CDR1 is SGHNT, CDR2 YENEEA, per germline. The CDR3 length is 15 residues. CDR3 residues: CASSLEGTGNGELFF. The CDR3 DNA is TGTGCCAGCAGCTTAGAAGGGACAGGAAACGGGGAGCTGTTTTTT.

This clone was counted once. The chain employs TRBV6-5 and TRBJ1-2; D uncertain. This CDR3 has 14 residues. CDR1 is MNHEY and CDR2 is SVGAGI in the germline V gene. With 6 bases removed from V and 2 bases from J, the gap between germline ends came to 13 bases. CDR3 in amino acids: CASRMVGNNYGYTF. The CDR3 nucleotides are TGTGCCAGCAGAATGGTCGGGAACAACTATGGCTACACCTTC.

V is TRBV13 and J is TRBJ2-3, with a tentative D call TRBD2 (6 bases). This CDR3 has 16 amino acids. CDR1 and CDR2 from the germline V gene are PRHDT and FYEKMQ (reference sequence). Trimming left V 3 bases short and J 4 bases short, with 17 bases between. The CDR3, as DNA: TGTGCCAGCAGCTTCCCGGGTCTTGGGGGGTCAGATACGCAGTATTTT. This codes for CASSFPGLGGSDTQYF.

The chain has TRBV11-3 and TRBJ1-1; D might be TRBD1 (5 bases). There are 13 residues in the CDR3. Germline CDR1 SGHNT, CDR2 YENEEA. V lost 5 bases and J lost 1, with 8 bases in between. CDR3 nucleotides: TGTGCCAGCAGCAGGCAGGGGAACACTGAAGCTTTCTTT. Protein product: CASSRQGNTEAFF.

V usage is TRBV12-5 and J usage is TRBJ1-6; 8 bases line up with TRBD1. There are 15 residues in the CDR3. Germline CDR1 is LGHNT and CDR2 is FRNRAP. With 6 bases clipped from V and 7 bases from J, the junction kept 8 bases outside the gene matches. The CDR3 is CASGSDRALNSPLHF. CDR3 nucleotides: TGTGCTAGTGGCTCGGACAGGGCACTCAATTCACCCCTCCACTTT. Supplemented by reference TRBV12-5 and TRBJ1-6, the full variable domain reads DARVTQTPRHKVTEMGQEVTMRCQPILGHNTVFWYRQTMMQGLELLAYFRNRAPLDDSGMPKDRFSAEMPDATLATLKIQPSEPRDSAVYFCASGSDRALNSPLHFGNGTRLTVT.

The chain has TRBV10-2 and TRBJ1-2; D uncertain. This CDR3 comprises 12 residues. V gave up 8 bases and J gave up 8 bases, with 15 bases separating them. Germline V lookup: CDR1 WSHSY, CDR2 SAAADI. CDR3: CASWHPPLGYTF. DNA of the CDR3: TGCGCCAGCTGGCACCCTCCTCTGGGCTACACCTTC.

V gene TRBV27 combines with J gene TRBJ1-2; the D is unclear. The CDR3 loop spans 14 amino acids. Germline lookup yields CDR1 MNHEY and CDR2 SMNVEV (reference sequence). Trimming left V 5 bases short and J 4 bases short, with 14 bases between. CDR3 amino acids: CASSPSRGPYGYTF. The CDR3 region has the DNA TGTGCCAGCAGTCCAAGTAGAGGGCCCTATGGCTACACCTTC.

V gene TRBV25-1 combines with J gene TRBJ1-1, with no clear D. The CDR3 covers 12 residues. Germline V gene lookup returns CDR1 MGHDK and CDR2 SYGVNS. The V and J ends lost 4 bases and 5 bases respectively, with 8 bases between them. DNA of the CDR3: TGTGCCAGCAGTGTACTAGCAACTGAAGCTTTCTTT. Amino acids: CASSVLATEAFF.

V gene TRBV5-8 combines with J gene TRBJ1-4; 10 nucleotides line up with TRBD1. V shed 6 bases and J 5 bases; nucleotides not matched to a gene: 16. The CDR3 is 18 amino acids. CDR1 is SGHTS and CDR2 is YDEGEE in the germline V gene. CDR3 nucleotide sequence: TGTGCCAGCACCCTGCCGCGGGGCCTGACAGGGGGCAATGAAAAACTGTTTTTT. Amino acids: CASTLPRGLTGGNEKLFF.

The rearrangement joins TRBV5-1 to TRBJ2-1, with 8 nucleotides matching TRBD1. The CDR3 runs 13 residues. Germline V gives CDR1 SGHRS, CDR2 YFSETQ. V lost 4 bases to trimming and J lost 6 bases; unmatched junction nucleotides: 3. CDR3 nucleotides: TGCGCCAGCAGCATAACAGGGGGCAATGAGCAGTTCTTC. This encodes CASSITGGNEQFF. Full variable domain (missing parts from reference TRBV5-1 and TRBJ2-1): KAGVTQTPRYLIKTRGQQVTLSCSPISGHRSVSWYQQTPGQGLQFLFEYFSETQRNKGNFPGRFSGRQFSNSRSEMNVSTLELGDSALYLCASSITGGNEQFFGPGTRLTVL.

The V and J genes are TRBV2 and TRBJ2-3; no definite D call. Germline values: CDR1 SNHLY, CDR2 FYNNEI. Trimming cost V 7 bases and J 2 bases, with 7 bases left between them. The CDR3 runs to 12 residues. DNA for the CDR3: TGTGCCAGCAACTACCACACAGATACGCAGTATTTT. Residues: CASNYHTDTQYF.

This clone was seen a handful of times. The V and J genes are TRBV19 and TRBJ1-3; D perhaps matches TRBD1 (6 bases). CDR3 length: 16 residues. CDR1 is LNHDA and CDR2 is SQIVND in the germline V gene (reference sequence). Trimming took 3 bases from V and 0 from J, leaving 12 bases between them. This CDR3 is CASSIPRGNSGNTIYF. CDR3 sequence (DNA): TGTGCCAGTAGTATCCCCAGGGGCAACTCTGGAAACACCATATATTTT.

The chain uses TRBV20-1 and TRBJ1-4; TRBD1 aligns across 10 bases. CDR1 is DFQATT and CDR2 is SNEGSKA in the germline V gene (reference sequence). The CDR3 consists of 18 residues. Trimming took 3 bases from V and 5 from J; bases not matched to a gene: 15. CDR3 nucleotides: TGCAGTGCTAGTAAGATCGGACAGGGGGATTTATGGAATGAAAAACTGTTTTTT. This codes for CSASKIGQGDLWNEKLFF.

The V gene is TRBV5-1, the J gene TRBJ1-2; 10 bases line up with TRBD1. V lost 4 bases to trimming and J lost 2 bases; unmatched junction nucleotides: 2. Germline V gene lookup returns CDR1 SGHRS and CDR2 YFSETQ. This CDR3 spans 14 amino acids. Here the CDR3 reads CASSQGQGNYGYTF. Here the CDR3 DNA reads TGCGCCAGCAGCCAGGGACAGGGGAACTATGGCTACACCTTC.

This clone was recorded only once. The chain is built from TRBV4-2 and TRBJ2-1; 10 bases map to TRBD1. The CDR3 totals 14 residues. J gave up 5 bases and V 3 bases, and 1 base lay outside the gene matches. Per germline, CDR1 LGHNA and CDR2 YNFKEQ. The CDR3 coding sequence is TGTGCCAGCAGCCACGGACAGGGGGACAATGAGCAGTTCTTC. It specifies CASSHGQGDNEQFF.

Remarks on this clone: One junction end does not reproduce the germline sequence, and a read error may be involved. J is TRBJ1-1 and V is TRBV12-3 or TRBV12-4; D not certain. This CDR3 spans 13 amino acids. CDR3 coding DNA: TGTGCCAGCAGTTATACGCAGAACGCTGAAGCTTTCTTT. Its protein product is CASSYTQNAEAFF.

The chain employs TRBV7-8 and TRBJ1-3; the D is unclear. From germline, CDR1 is SGHVS and CDR2 FQNEAQ. The ends were cut back, 5 bases at V and 3 bases at J, with 26 bases in the middle. This CDR3 is built from 19 residues. This CDR3 reads CASSPTPFFLDPFGNTIYF. CDR3 DNA sequence: TGTGCCAGCAGCCCTACCCCCTTTTTTCTAGACCCTTTTGGAAACACCATATATTTT. The full variable domain, in which reference TRBV7-8 and TRBJ1-3 provide the parts outside the CDR3, is GAGVSQSPRYKVAKRGQDVALRCDPISGHVSLFWYQQALGQGPEFLTYFQNEAQLDKSGLPSDRFFAERPEGSVSTLKIQRTQQEDSAVYLCASSPTPFFLDPFGNTIYFGEGSWLTVV.

The chain combines TRBV28 with TRBJ2-3; D is ambiguous. Trimming pared 3 bases from V and 0 bases from J, leaving 7 bases between. This CDR3 has 14 residues. Germline CDR1 reads MDHEN; CDR2 reads SYDVKM. The CDR3 is CASSFDTSTDTQYF. CDR3 nucleotide sequence: TGTGCCAGCAGTTTTGACACTAGCACAGATACGCAGTATTTT. The variable domain in full, with the rest retrieved from reference TRBV28 and TRBJ2-3, is DVKVTQSSRYLVKRTGEKVFLECVQDMDHENMFWYRQDPGLGLRLIYFSYDVKMKEKGDIPEGYSVSREKKERFSLILESASTNQTSMYLCASSFDTSTDTQYFGPGTRLTVL.

V gene TRBV11-3 combines with J gene TRBJ2-1; 9 bases fit TRBD2. The V segment lost 4 bases and the J segment 1 base; nucleotides outside the gene matches: 8. CDR1 is SGHNT and CDR2 is YENEEA in the germline V gene. The CDR3 totals 17 residues. Here the CDR3 reads CASSSAGGPMSYNEQFF. For the CDR3, the DNA is TGTGCCAGCAGCTCTGCGGGGGGGCCCATGTCCTACAATGAGCAGTTCTTC.